A selection of T cell receptor beta chains follows, all from one sample in a study of blood T cell repertoires in COVID-19. Produced via immunoSEQ multiplex PCR; TCRdb's table is partial and in-frame only. The profile shows about 230,000 clones, around 86% of them singletons. Sequences were obtained from peripheral blood. The receptors shown here come from a man aged 50 to 60 with COVID-19, enrolled during active disease. CDR3s include the opening cysteine and the closing phenylalanine or tryptophan. A D gene is named only where the DNA matches it firmly. Clone size, where shown, is once, few, many, or a class for clones that have expanded.

cdr3_length: 15
d_call: TRBD1
clone_size: -
v_call: TRBV5-4
j_call: TRBJ2-2
cdr3_aa: CASSLGTGNTGELFF
cdr3_nt: TGTGCCAGCAGCCTGGGGACAGGAAACACCGGGGAGCTGTTTTTT

cdr3_length: 15
d_call: TRBD2
clone_size: -
v_call: TRBV7-9
j_call: TRBJ2-7
cdr3_aa: CASSSPRGRASEQYF
cdr3_nt: TGTGCCAGCAGCTCCCCTCGCGGGAGGGCCTCTGAGCAGTACTTC

cdr3_length: 13
d_call: -
clone_size: -
v_call: TRBV30
j_call: TRBJ1-6
cdr3_aa: CAWQGSYNSPLHF
cdr3_nt: TGTGCCTGGCAGGGTTCCTATAATTCACCCCTCCACTTT

cdr3_length: 14
d_call: TRBD2
clone_size: -
v_call: TRBV6-5
j_call: TRBJ2-3
cdr3_aa: CASKTGGRAPTQYF
cdr3_nt: TGTGCCAGCAAGACGGGGGGACGCGCGCCTACGCAGTATTTT

cdr3_length: 14
d_call: -
clone_size: -
v_call: TRBV6-1
j_call: TRBJ2-3
cdr3_aa: CASSDGRDTDTQYF
cdr3_nt: TGTGCCAGCAGTGATGGGCGCGACACAGATACGCAGTATTTT

cdr3_length: 11
d_call: -
clone_size: -
v_call: TRBV29-1
j_call: TRBJ2-7
cdr3_aa: CSVAGTYEQYF
cdr3_nt: TGCAGCGTTGCCGGGACCTACGAGCAGTACTTC

cdr3_length: 14
d_call: -
clone_size: -
v_call: TRBV7-9
j_call: TRBJ2-7
cdr3_aa: CASSSDTVSYEQYF
cdr3_nt: TGTGCCAGCAGCTCGGACACGGTCTCCTACGAGCAGTACTTC

cdr3_length: 16
d_call: TRBD2
clone_size: few
v_call: TRBV9
j_call: TRBJ2-3
cdr3_aa: CASSPLGTTATDTQYF
cdr3_nt: TGTGCCAGCAGCCCCCTTGGGACTACAGCCACAGATACGCAGTATTTT

cdr3_length: 11
d_call: -
clone_size: -
v_call: TRBV28
j_call: TRBJ1-4
cdr3_aa: CASSPNEKLFF
cdr3_nt: TGTGCCAGCAGTCCAAATGAAAAACTGTTTTTT

cdr3_length: 16
d_call: TRBD2
clone_size: -
v_call: TRBV7-2
j_call: TRBJ2-4
cdr3_aa: CASSFLPGLARDIQYF
cdr3_nt: TGTGCCAGCAGCTTCCTACCGGGACTAGCTCGCGACATTCAGTACTTC

cdr3_length: 13
d_call: -
clone_size: once
v_call: TRBV27
j_call: TRBJ1-1
cdr3_aa: CATRPHMNTEAFF
cdr3_nt: TGTGCCACCCGCCCACACATGAACACTGAAGCTTTCTTT

cdr3_length: 17
d_call: TRBD2
clone_size: -
v_call: TRBV4-1
j_call: TRBJ2-7
cdr3_aa: CASSQVPGTSLSYEQYF
cdr3_nt: TGCGCCAGCAGCCAAGTCCCAGGGACTAGCCTGTCCTACGAGCAGTACTTC

cdr3_length: 13
d_call: -
clone_size: once
v_call: TRBV28
j_call: TRBJ2-2
cdr3_aa: CASSLLGYGELFF
cdr3_nt: TGTGCCAGCAGTTTGCTGGGCTACGGGGAGCTGTTTTTT

cdr3_length: 15
d_call: -
clone_size: -
v_call: TRBV2
j_call: TRBJ2-2
cdr3_aa: CASSERTTNTGELFF
cdr3_nt: TGTGCCAGCAGTGAAAGGACTACGAACACCGGGGAGCTGTTTTTT

cdr3_length: 13
d_call: -
clone_size: -
v_call: TRBV7-2
j_call: TRBJ1-5
cdr3_aa: CASSFGSNQPQHF
cdr3_nt: TGTGCCAGCAGCTTCGGTAGCAATCAGCCCCAGCATTTT

cdr3_length: 17
d_call: -
clone_size: -
v_call: TRBV6-2/TRBV6-3
j_call: TRBJ2-7
cdr3_aa: CASSYSILLGISGEQYF
cdr3_nt: TGTGCCAGCAGTTACTCGATTCTGCTTGGGATTTCGGGGGAGCAGTACTTC

cdr3_length: 12
d_call: -
clone_size: -
v_call: TRBV12-3/TRBV12-4
j_call: TRBJ1-2
cdr3_aa: CASSLAGLGYTF
cdr3_nt: TGTGCCAGCAGTTTAGCTGGACTCGGCTACACCTTC

cdr3_length: 14
d_call: TRBD1
clone_size: -
v_call: TRBV7-8
j_call: TRBJ1-2
cdr3_aa: CASSRDRVSYGYTF
cdr3_nt: TGCGCCAGCAGCCGAGACAGGGTCTCCTATGGCTACACCTTC

cdr3_length: 14
d_call: -
clone_size: -
v_call: TRBV2
j_call: TRBJ2-1
cdr3_aa: CASRGGGGNNEQFF
cdr3_nt: TGTGCCAGCAGGGGGGGAGGCGGGAACAATGAGCAGTTCTTC

cdr3_length: 13
d_call: -
clone_size: once
v_call: TRBV5-8
j_call: TRBJ1-3
cdr3_aa: CASSLQGRNTIYF
cdr3_nt: TGTGCCAGCAGCTTGCAGGGAAGAAACACCATATATTTT

cdr3_length: 15
d_call: -
clone_size: -
v_call: TRBV2
j_call: TRBJ2-1
cdr3_aa: CASTVGGGARNEQFF
cdr3_nt: TGTGCCAGCACTGTTGGTGGGGGGGCACGAAATGAGCAGTTCTTC

cdr3_length: 13
d_call: TRBD1
clone_size: few
v_call: TRBV30
j_call: TRBJ1-2
cdr3_aa: CAHLTDRGYGYTF
cdr3_nt: TGTGCCCACCTAACTGACAGGGGCTATGGCTACACCTTC

cdr3_length: 14
d_call: TRBD1
clone_size: -
v_call: TRBV5-8
j_call: TRBJ1-6
cdr3_aa: CASSWTGYNSPLHF
cdr3_nt: TGTGCCAGCAGCTGGACAGGTTATAATTCACCCCTCCACTTT

cdr3_length: 11
d_call: -
clone_size: -
v_call: TRBV6-5
j_call: TRBJ2-7
cdr3_aa: CASKGGNEQYF
cdr3_nt: TGTGCCAGCAAGGGGGGGAACGAGCAGTACTTC

cdr3_length: 17
d_call: TRBD1
clone_size: once
v_call: TRBV10-3
j_call: TRBJ2-7
cdr3_aa: CAIRSYDDQGARHEQYF
cdr3_nt: TGTGCCATCCGATCGTACGACGATCAGGGGGCACGTCACGAGCAGTACTTC

cdr3_length: 15
d_call: -
clone_size: -
v_call: TRBV19
j_call: TRBJ1-5
cdr3_aa: CASSRQGHSNQPQHF
cdr3_nt: TGTGCCAGTAGCCGCCAGGGACATAGCAATCAGCCCCAGCATTTT

cdr3_length: 16
d_call: -
clone_size: -
v_call: TRBV27
j_call: TRBJ2-7
cdr3_aa: CASSLSGRGFSYEQYF
cdr3_nt: TGTGCCAGCAGTTTAAGCGGCAGGGGCTTCTCCTACGAGCAGTACTTC

cdr3_length: 15
d_call: -
clone_size: few
v_call: TRBV18
j_call: TRBJ1-1
cdr3_aa: CASSAKPGGGTEAFF
cdr3_nt: TGTGCCAGCTCAGCTAAACCGGGGGGGGGCACTGAAGCTTTCTTT

cdr3_length: 16
d_call: -
clone_size: -
v_call: TRBV21-1
j_call: TRBJ2-7
cdr3_aa: CASSKVVNRVHYEQYF
cdr3_nt: TGTGCCAGCAGCAAAGTCGTGAACAGGGTGCACTACGAGCAGTACTTC

cdr3_length: 14
d_call: -
clone_size: -
v_call: TRBV2
j_call: TRBJ2-2
cdr3_aa: CASSATGNTGELFF
cdr3_nt: TGTGCCAGCAGTGCAACAGGGAACACCGGGGAGCTGTTTTTT

cdr3_length: 16
d_call: -
clone_size: -
v_call: TRBV6-6
j_call: TRBJ2-4
cdr3_aa: CASTLRGGLAKNIQYF
cdr3_nt: TGTGCCAGCACCCTCCGAGGCGGTCTAGCCAAAAACATTCAGTACTTC

cdr3_length: 14
d_call: TRBD1
clone_size: -
v_call: TRBV3-1/TRBV3-2
j_call: TRBJ2-7
cdr3_aa: CASSPYLGQSEQYF
cdr3_nt: TGTGCCAGCAGCCCTTACCTGGGACAGAGCGAGCAGTACTTC

cdr3_length: 14
d_call: TRBD1
clone_size: -
v_call: TRBV6-5
j_call: TRBJ1-1
cdr3_aa: CASSRDRENTEAFF
cdr3_nt: TGTGCCAGCAGTAGGGACAGGGAGAACACTGAAGCTTTCTTT

cdr3_length: 18
d_call: -
clone_size: -
v_call: TRBV3-1/TRBV3-2
j_call: TRBJ2-1
cdr3_aa: CASSQDPPRTVYNNEQFF
cdr3_nt: TGTGCCAGCAGCCAAGACCCCCCGCGGACAGTTTACAACAATGAGCAGTTCTTC

cdr3_length: 13
d_call: TRBD1
clone_size: -
v_call: TRBV19
j_call: TRBJ1-2
cdr3_aa: CASNSGTGVGYTF
cdr3_nt: TGTGCCAGTAATTCCGGGACAGGGGTTGGCTACACCTTC

cdr3_length: 15
d_call: TRBD1
clone_size: -
v_call: TRBV6-1
j_call: TRBJ2-7
cdr3_aa: CASSEVGTGVNEQYF
cdr3_nt: TGTGCCAGCAGTGAAGTCGGGACAGGGGTAAACGAGCAGTACTTC

cdr3_length: 16
d_call: -
clone_size: -
v_call: TRBV19
j_call: TRBJ2-2
cdr3_aa: CASSIGWAANTGELFF
cdr3_nt: TGTGCCAGTAGTATAGGGTGGGCTGCGAACACCGGGGAGCTGTTTTTT

cdr3_length: 14
d_call: -
clone_size: -
v_call: TRBV10-3
j_call: TRBJ2-7
cdr3_aa: CAISEQVLSYEQYF
cdr3_nt: TGTGCCATCAGTGAACAGGTCCTGTCCTACGAGCAGTACTTC

cdr3_length: 17
d_call: TRBD1
clone_size: -
v_call: TRBV19
j_call: TRBJ2-5
cdr3_aa: CASSIAVSTGGRETQYF
cdr3_nt: TGTGCCAGTAGTATAGCGGTATCGACAGGGGGCCGGGAGACCCAGTACTTC

cdr3_length: 17
d_call: TRBD2
clone_size: -
v_call: TRBV4-1
j_call: TRBJ2-7
cdr3_aa: CASSQEGLAGQNYEQYF
cdr3_nt: TGCGCCAGCAGCCAAGAGGGACTAGCGGGACAAAACTACGAGCAGTACTTC

cdr3_length: 20
d_call: TRBD2
clone_size: -
v_call: TRBV2
j_call: TRBJ2-5
cdr3_aa: CASSDGLAGGRAGLQETQYF
cdr3_nt: TGTGCCAGCAGTGACGGACTAGCGGGGGGCCGCGCCGGTCTACAAGAGACCCAGTACTTC